This T cell receptor (beta chain) was sequenced for a study of T-cell memory formation after mild COVID-19. Study information: Clusters were largely donor specific.

General study findings and limits: Day 15 to 85 contracting clones showed balanced CD4/CD8; later expanders leaned CD4+. The CD4+ clones that contracted clustered mainly within CM and EM, and the CD8+ clones concentrated in EMRA.

A 5'RACE reaction primed in the constant segment made cDNA libraries of TCR alpha and TCR beta, and these carried sample barcodes and UMIs. TCRdb passed the 5' RACE reads through MiXCR, listing each CDR3 protein once. The table shows 550,000 to 700,000 distinct CDR3 sequences, with 15% to 20% occurring only once. Remarks on this clonotype: Its target is not known.

Trimming took 8 bases from V and 5 from J, leaving 15 bases between them. Germline CDR1 and CDR2: WSHSY and SAAADI. The length of the CDR3 is 14 residues. The TCR sequence derives from an adult woman who had mild COVID-19 (a few samples of this study predate the infection). Cell type and time point are not known. The sequenced sample consisted of PBMCs or a T cell subset sorted from them (not recorded which). The V gene is TRBV10-2, the J gene TRBJ1-4; possible D gene TRBD1, 6 bases. CDR3 coding DNA: TGCGCCAGCGCCCAAAGGGGGGGCAATGAAAAACTGTTTTTT. Translating it yields CASAQRGGNEKLFF.